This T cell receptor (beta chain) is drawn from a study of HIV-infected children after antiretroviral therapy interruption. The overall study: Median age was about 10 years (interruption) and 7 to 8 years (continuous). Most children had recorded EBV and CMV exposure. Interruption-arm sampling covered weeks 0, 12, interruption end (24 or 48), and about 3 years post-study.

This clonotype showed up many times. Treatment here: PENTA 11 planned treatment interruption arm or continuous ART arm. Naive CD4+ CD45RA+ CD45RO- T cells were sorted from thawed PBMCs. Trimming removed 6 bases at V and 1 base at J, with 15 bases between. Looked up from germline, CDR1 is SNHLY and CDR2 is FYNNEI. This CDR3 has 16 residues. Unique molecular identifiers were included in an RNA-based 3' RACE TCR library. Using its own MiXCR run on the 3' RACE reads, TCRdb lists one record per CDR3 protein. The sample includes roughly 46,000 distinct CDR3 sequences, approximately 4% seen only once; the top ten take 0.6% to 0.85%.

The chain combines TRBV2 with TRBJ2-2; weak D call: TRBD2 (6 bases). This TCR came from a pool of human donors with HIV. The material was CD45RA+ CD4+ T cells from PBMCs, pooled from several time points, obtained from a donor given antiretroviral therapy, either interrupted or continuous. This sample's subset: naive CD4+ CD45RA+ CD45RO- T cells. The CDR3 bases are TGTGCCAGCAGGGAGGCGGGACTCTTGAACACCGGGGAGCTGTTTTTT. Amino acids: CASREAGLLNTGELFF.